Listed below are T cell receptor beta chains from one sample, sequenced in a study of blood T cell repertoires in COVID-19. TCRdb's table, derived via immunoSEQ multiplex PCR, lists solely in-frame clones and lacks some. This table holds fewer than 250,000 clones, under 80% found once. Material: PBMCs or T cells enriched from blood (not recorded which). These TCRs come from a woman aged 45-65 years with acute COVID-19. Each CDR3 is given with its conserved first and last residue.

v_gene: TRBV6-2/TRBV6-3; j_gene: TRBJ2-5; CDR3aa: CASSYGPQGTQYF
v_gene: TRBV5-1; j_gene: TRBJ1-3; CDR3aa: CASSFEEGSGNTIYF
v_gene: TRBV5-4; j_gene: TRBJ1-6; CDR3aa: CASKPGQSNSPLHF
v_gene: TRBV2; j_gene: TRBJ2-1; CDR3aa: CASGTDEQFF
v_gene: TRBV16; j_gene: TRBJ1-1; CDR3aa: CASGVVTWSF
v_gene: TRBV18; j_gene: TRBJ1-1; CDR3aa: CASLGQAMNTEAFF
v_gene: TRBV7-6; j_gene: TRBJ2-5; CDR3aa: CASSLGVRGQETQYF
v_gene: TRBV3-1/TRBV3-2; j_gene: TRBJ2-1; CDR3aa: CASSLYYNEQFF
v_gene: TRBV27; j_gene: TRBJ2-3; CDR3aa: CASSFRGGTDTQYF
v_gene: TRBV9; j_gene: TRBJ1-2; CDR3aa: CASSAGTGVYGYTF
v_gene: TRBV3-1/TRBV3-2; j_gene: TRBJ2-1; CDR3aa: CASSQADRGVYNEQFF
v_gene: TRBV7-6; j_gene: TRBJ2-5; CDR3aa: CASSPRQGHQETQYF
v_gene: TRBV7-9; j_gene: TRBJ2-3; CDR3aa: CASSSTGGGTDTQYF
v_gene: TRBV7-7; j_gene: TRBJ2-3; CDR3aa: CASSRLAGAPGDTQYF
v_gene: TRBV5-1; j_gene: TRBJ1-5; CDR3aa: CASSLDLQGNQPQHF
v_gene: TRBV27; j_gene: TRBJ1-1; CDR3aa: CASSGTGVTEAFF
v_gene: TRBV6-6; j_gene: TRBJ2-3; CDR3aa: CASTPLGGTQYF
v_gene: TRBV5-1; j_gene: TRBJ1-5; CDR3aa: CASSPTGGDQPQHF
v_gene: TRBV12-5; j_gene: TRBJ1-6; CDR3aa: CAKRGLNSPLHF
v_gene: TRBV19; j_gene: TRBJ1-6; CDR3aa: CASSLSGVRSPLHF
v_gene: TRBV3-1/TRBV3-2; j_gene: TRBJ1-2; CDR3aa: CASSPPGGRYGYTF
v_gene: TRBV16; j_gene: TRBJ2-3; CDR3aa: CASSQYTSGTDTQYF
v_gene: TRBV6-6; j_gene: TRBJ1-5; CDR3aa: CASSRTRTAFSNQPQHF
v_gene: TRBV5-1; j_gene: TRBJ2-3; CDR3aa: CASSLKLARTDTQYF